One sample yielded the 5 T cell receptor beta chains listed below, sequenced in a study of T cell changes during pregnancy in multiple sclerosis. The table came from immunoSEQ multiplex PCR; TCRdb's copy has only in-frame clones and leaves some out. The sample consists of some 59,000 clones, roughly 93% of them appearing once. Sequenced material: peripheral blood, taken in the second trimester of pregnancy. These receptors originate from a female donor with multiple sclerosis, enrolled in a pregnancy study.

V is TRBV4-3 and J is TRBJ2-3; 8 bases are shared with TRBD2. The V gene end was trimmed by 0 bases and the J gene end by 5 bases; junction bases not matched to a gene: 7. Germline values: CDR1 LGHNA, CDR2 YSLEER. The CDR3 has 16 amino acids. The CDR3 here is CASSQDNAGGQDTQYF. The CDR3 DNA sequence: TGCGCCAGCAGCCAAGATAATGCGGGGGGCCAAGATACGCAGTATTTT.

A few counts support this clone. The rearrangement uses TRBV5-4 and TRBJ1-5, with 8 bases matching TRBD1. Per the germline V gene, CDR1 is SGHNT and CDR2 is YYREEE (reference sequence). The CDR3 is 14 amino acids. V dropped 8 bases and J dropped 4; count of bases not matched to a gene: 8. The CDR3 loop is CASLLWTGNQPQHF. In DNA, the CDR3 is TGTGCCAGTTTACTATGGACAGGGAATCAGCCCCAGCATTTT.

The CDR3 region has the DNA TGCGCCAGCAGCGCAAAACCCACAGGGGCCGGGGGCACAGATACGCAGTATTTT. Translation gives CASSAKPTGAGGTDTQYF. This sequence joins TRBV4-1 and TRBJ2-3, with 7 bases aligning to TRBD1. The CDR3 totals 18 residues. Germline CDR1 and CDR2: MGHRA and YSYEKL. V trimming: 5 bases; J trimming: 1 base; junction bases outside the gene matches: 15.

The CDR3 loop is CASSPWRQGDGPEAFF. DNA for the CDR3: TGTGCCAGCTCACCATGGCGGCAGGGCGACGGGCCTGAAGCTTTCTTT. This sequence joins TRBV18 and TRBJ1-1; TRBD1 is a possible D gene (5 bases). V dropped 2 bases and J dropped 6 bases, with 19 bases sitting between them. The CDR3 is 16 residues long. Germline CDR1 is KGHSH and CDR2 is LQKENI.

The V call is TRBV28, the J call TRBJ2-5; D remains unclear. The CDR3 consists of 13 residues. Germline values: CDR1 MDHEN, CDR2 SYDVKM. The V and J ends lost 3 bases and 3 bases respectively, with 8 bases between them. CDR3 DNA: TGTGCCAGCAGTTTGTGGAGAGAAGAGACCCAGTACTTC. The encoded protein is CASSLWREETQYF.